The 12 T cell receptor beta chains presented below share a single source sample, sequenced in a study of blood T cell repertoires in COVID-19. Data came from immunoSEQ multiplex PCR; TCRdb stores just in-frame clones and leaves some out. The profile shows about 76,000 clones, about nine tenths of them singletons. Sequenced: peripheral blood. The receptors derive from a human donor in a cohort sampled during active COVID-19.

This sequence joins TRBV28 and TRBJ1-2; a weak D match, TRBD1 (5 bases). Germline CDR1 and CDR2: MDHEN and SYDVKM. V dropped 5 bases and J dropped 7 bases, with 17 bases sitting between them. There are 14 residues in the CDR3. CDR3 DNA sequence: TGTGCCAGCAGTCCCCGGGGGATAATGCGTGGCTACACCTTC. It translates to CASSPRGIMRGYTF.

The chain recombines TRBV11-2 with TRBJ2-1, with TRBD2 as a possible D gene (5 bases). CDR3 length equals 14 residues. Germline values: CDR1 SGHAT, CDR2 FQNNGV. Trimming removed 4 bases at V and 7 bases at J, with 14 bases between. This CDR3 reads CASSWAPTGNEQFF. The CDR3 region has the DNA TGTGCCAGCAGCTGGGCTCCGACGGGGAATGAGCAGTTCTTC.

The chain joins TRBV7-9 to TRBJ2-2, with TRBD2 matching over 12 bases. This CDR3 contains 15 residues. With V trimmed by 6 bases and J by 5 bases, 4 bases remained unmatched. Germline-derived CDR1 and CDR2 are SEHNR and FQNEAQ (reference sequence). CDR3 bases: TGTGCCAGCAGTCCCGGACTAGCGGGGACCGGGGAGCTGTTTTTT. Translating it yields CASSPGLAGTGELFF.

V is TRBV6-1 and J is TRBJ2-1; 8 bases align to TRBD1. The V gene's germline CDR1 is MNHNS and CDR2 SASEGT. The CDR3 length is 14 residues. V trimming: 3 bases; J trimming: 6 bases; junction bases outside the gene matches: 4. The CDR3 DNA is TGTGCCAGCAGTGACAGGACAGGGCGCAATGAGCAGTTCTTC. Translating it yields CASSDRTGRNEQFF.

The J gene is TRBJ2-3, the V gene TRBV2, with D possibly matching TRBD1 (6 bases). Germline V gives CDR1 SNHLY, CDR2 FYNNEI. The CDR3 length is 14 residues. V was cut by 5 bases and J by 3 bases, with 12 bases left in between. Here the CDR3 reads CASSKGEATDTQYF. CDR3 in DNA: TGTGCCAGCAGTAAGGGGGAAGCAACAGATACGCAGTATTTT.

This chain joins TRBV11-2 and TRBJ2-5; possible D gene TRBD1, 5 bases. The CDR3 spans 15 residues. Trimming pared 1 base from V and 3 bases from J, leaving 12 bases between. Germline-derived CDR1 and CDR2 are SGHAT and FQNNGV. The CDR3 DNA follows: TGTGCCAGCAGCTTAGTCACAGGTGGTAAAGAGACCCAGTACTTC. Translated: CASSLVTGGKETQYF.

This clone was recorded once. This sequence joins TRBV6-5 and TRBJ1-3; D not resolved. The CDR3 sequence is 13 residues long. Germline loops: CDR1 MNHEY, CDR2 SVGAGI. V dropped 8 bases and J dropped 0 bases, with 8 bases sitting between them. CDR3 nucleotide sequence: TGTGCCAGCCGCAGGTACTCTGGAAACACCATATATTTT. This encodes CASRRYSGNTIYF.

The chain has TRBV9 and TRBJ2-3; D might be TRBD2 (6 bases). V lost 0 bases, J lost 3 bases, and 23 bases lay in between. From germline, CDR1 is SGDLS and CDR2 YYNGEE. The CDR3 length is 19 residues. For the CDR3, the DNA is TGTGCCAGCAGCGTAGCTACAAGTTGGGGCGGGACGCCAACAGATACGCAGTATTTT. Residues: CASSVATSWGGTPTDTQYF.

The chain recombines TRBV2 with TRBJ2-3, with D possibly matching TRBD2 (5 bases). Germline V lookup: CDR1 SNHLY, CDR2 FYNNEI. This CDR3 is 13 amino acids long. V shed 7 bases and J shed 0 bases, with 8 bases lying between them. The CDR3 DNA reads TGTGCCAGCAAGAGGGTTAGCACAGATACGCAGTATTTT. Protein sequence: CASKRVSTDTQYF.

The V gene is TRBV7-2, the J gene TRBJ2-7; 12 positions match TRBD2. CDR3 length: 14 amino acids. CDR1 is SGHTA, CDR2 FQGNSA, per germline. V lost 7 bases to trimming and J lost 7 bases; unmatched junction nucleotides: 8. CDR3 sequence reads: CASKRLAGAGEQYF. CDR3 nucleotide sequence: TGTGCCAGCAAAAGACTAGCGGGAGCTGGAGAGCAGTACTTC.

This sequence joins TRBV10-3 and TRBJ1-3; D call uncertain. This CDR3 comprises 16 residues. Germline lookup yields CDR1 ENHRY and CDR2 SYGVKD. With 3 bases removed from V and 0 bases from J, the gap between germline ends came to 12 bases. CDR3 in amino acids: CAISENGWSSGNTIYF. The CDR3 DNA sequence: TGTGCCATCAGTGAAAACGGTTGGAGCTCTGGAAACACCATATATTTT.

The chain combines TRBV18 with TRBJ2-7; tentatively, D is TRBD2 (6 bases). This CDR3 region has 15 residues. Looked up from germline, CDR1 is KGHSH and CDR2 is LQKENI. Trimming stripped 3 bases from V and 3 bases from J, with 15 bases between. CDR3: CASSPVREPGYEQYF. Written as DNA, the CDR3 is TGTGCCAGCTCACCGGTCCGGGAGCCGGGCTACGAGCAGTACTTC.